These T cell receptor beta chains were read from a single sample in a study of shared clonotypes between healthy human individuals. Sequencing was performed with immunoSEQ multiplex PCR; in TCRdb, only in-frame clones are kept and a portion is missing. This sample has about 550,000 clones; nearly 97% occur once, and the top ten carry roughly 0.1%. The sample taken for sequencing was naive CD8+ T cells sorted from blood. The receptor source for this set is a woman aged 25 to 39 in good health. CDR3s include the opening cysteine and the closing phenylalanine or tryptophan. Fields, in order: clone size, J gene, V gene, D gene, CDR3 DNA, CDR3 protein. The D gene is left open where the match is weak. The listing skips clone size in some rows; elsewhere it reads once, few, many or a size class.

size: NA; J: TRBJ2-7; V: TRBV27; D: TRBD2; DNA: TGTGCCAGCAGCCCCTCCCTCGGCGGGAGCTCCTACGAGCAGTACTTC; CDR3: CASSPSLGGSSYEQYF
size: once; J: TRBJ2-7; V: TRBV5-6; D: NA; DNA: TGTGCCAGCAGCTTGGCTGTCAGGGCCTACGAGCAGTACTTC; CDR3: CASSLAVRAYEQYF
size: NA; J: TRBJ2-7; V: TRBV6-1; D: TRBD1; DNA: TGTGCCAGCACCTACCGGGACAGACTATACGAGCAGTACTTC; CDR3: CASTYRDRLYEQYF
size: NA; J: TRBJ2-3; V: TRBV5-1; D: NA; DNA: TGCGCCAGCAGCTTAGGTTTCCCAGATACGCAGTATTTT; CDR3: CASSLGFPDTQYF
size: NA; J: TRBJ1-2; V: TRBV2; D: NA; DNA: TGTGCCAGCAGTGAAGCGGCAGAATTCTATGGCTACACCTTC; CDR3: CASSEAAEFYGYTF
size: NA; J: TRBJ2-7; V: TRBV18; D: TRBD2; DNA: TGTGCCAGCTCACTCCCGGGACTAGCAACCTACGAGCAGTACTTC; CDR3: CASSLPGLATYEQYF
size: NA; J: TRBJ2-7; V: TRBV28; D: NA; DNA: TGTGCCAGCAGTTTCGTGGGACAAACCTACGAGCAGTACTTC; CDR3: CASSFVGQTYEQYF
size: NA; J: TRBJ2-1; V: TRBV6-5; D: TRBD2; DNA: TGTGCCAGCAGTTTCGGATTGGCGGGGGATGAGCAGTTCTTC; CDR3: CASSFGLAGDEQFF
size: NA; J: TRBJ1-5; V: TRBV27; D: NA; DNA: TGTGCCAGCAGGGTTACGCCCTATAGCAATCAGCCCCAGCATTTT; CDR3: CASRVTPYSNQPQHF
size: NA; J: TRBJ2-1; V: TRBV19; D: NA; DNA: TGTGCCAGTAGTATTAGGCGGGTGCGACTCTTTTCCTACAATGAGCAGTTCTTC; CDR3: CASSIRRVRLFSYNEQFF
size: NA; J: TRBJ2-1; V: TRBV2; D: NA; DNA: TGTGCCAGCAGTGAAGCGCCCAGTTCTACAGGGATGTCCAATGAGCAGTTCTTC; CDR3: CASSEAPSSTGMSNEQFF
size: once; J: TRBJ1-2; V: TRBV9; D: NA; DNA: TGTGCCAGCAACCTAGGTACGGGCCCCTCCATCTATCGGGGCTACACCTTC; CDR3: CASNLGTGPSIYRGYTF
size: NA; J: TRBJ2-7; V: TRBV27; D: TRBD2; DNA: TGTGCCAGCAGTTTATCCAGCGGGACCGCCTACGAGCAGTACTTC; CDR3: CASSLSSGTAYEQYF
size: NA; J: TRBJ2-5; V: TRBV7-9; D: NA; DNA: TGTGCCAGCAGCCCCCCGATGCCGTTGTACGTGGACTTC; CDR3: CASSPPMPLYVDF
size: NA; J: TRBJ1-2; V: TRBV9; D: NA; DNA: TGTGCCAGCAGCGTTTCCGGCGGGACCATCTATGGCTACACCTTC; CDR3: CASSVSGGTIYGYTF
size: NA; J: TRBJ2-7; V: TRBV28; D: TRBD2; DNA: TGTGCCAGCATCGGGAAGCGGGAGTCTTCCTACGAACAGTACTTC; CDR3: CASIGKRESSYEQYF
size: NA; J: TRBJ2-7; V: TRBV15; D: TRBD1; DNA: TGTGCCACCAGCAGATCCCCCGGGACAGAGTCCTACGAGCAGTACTTC; CDR3: CATSRSPGTESYEQYF
size: NA; J: TRBJ1-4; V: TRBV4-2; D: TRBD1; DNA: TGTGCCAGCAGCCACCCCACCGGGGGACAGATTAATGAAAAACTGTTTTTT; CDR3: CASSHPTGGQINEKLFF
size: once; J: TRBJ1-5; V: TRBV10-2; D: NA; DNA: TGCGCCAGCATGGGGGGAGGGATCAATCAGCCCCAGCATTTT; CDR3: CASMGGGINQPQHF
size: NA; J: TRBJ1-5; V: TRBV11-2; D: NA; DNA: TGTGCCAGCAGCACCAGCCCCGAGCCCAATCAGCCCCAGCATTTT; CDR3: CASSTSPEPNQPQHF
size: NA; J: TRBJ2-1; V: TRBV19; D: NA; DNA: TGTGCCAGTAGTATAGGACAGAACAATGAGCAGTTCTTC; CDR3: CASSIGQNNEQFF
size: NA; J: TRBJ1-4; V: TRBV27; D: NA; DNA: TGTGCCAGCAGTTACGGGAATGAAAAACTGTTTTTT; CDR3: CASSYGNEKLFF
size: NA; J: TRBJ2-7; V: TRBV7-2; D: TRBD2; DNA: TGTGCCAGCAGCTTAGTTCCTAGCGGGAGCTACTCCTACGAGCAGTACTTC; CDR3: CASSLVPSGSYSYEQYF
size: NA; J: TRBJ2-5; V: TRBV4-1; D: NA; DNA: TGCGCCAGCAGCCAGGGTTGGGAGACCCAGTACTTC; CDR3: CASSQGWETQYF
size: NA; J: TRBJ2-7; V: TRBV9; D: NA; DNA: TGTGCCAGCAGCGTAGGCGGGACAGATTCCGAGCAGTACTTC; CDR3: CASSVGGTDSEQYF
size: NA; J: TRBJ1-5; V: TRBV28; D: TRBD1; DNA: TGTGCCAGCAGTTCCGCCTTAACAGGGGATAATCAGCCCCAGCATTTT; CDR3: CASSSALTGDNQPQHF
size: NA; J: TRBJ1-1; V: TRBV9; D: NA; DNA: TGTGCCAGCAGCCGCCAAGGGAACACTGAAGCTTTCTTT; CDR3: CASSRQGNTEAFF
size: NA; J: TRBJ1-2; V: TRBV16; D: NA; DNA: TGTGCCAGCAGCCAATCTCGGGACGGGGACTATGGCTACACCTTC; CDR3: CASSQSRDGDYGYTF
size: NA; J: TRBJ2-1; V: TRBV6-1; D: NA; DNA: TGTGCCAGCAGTGAATACGCCCTAACTGCCCACAATGAGCAGTTCTTC; CDR3: CASSEYALTAHNEQFF
size: NA; J: TRBJ2-1; V: TRBV6-5; D: NA; DNA: TGTGCCAGCACACGCGGGTCCTACAATGAGCAGTTCTTC; CDR3: CASTRGSYNEQFF
size: NA; J: TRBJ2-5; V: TRBV27; D: TRBD2; DNA: TGTGCCAGCAGTCACGGGACTAGCGGAAAAGAGACCCAGTACTTC; CDR3: CASSHGTSGKETQYF
size: NA; J: TRBJ1-1; V: TRBV6-5; D: TRBD1; DNA: TGTGCCAGCAGTTACGCCACAGGGGCCCCAGTTGAAGCTTTCTTT; CDR3: CASSYATGAPVEAFF
size: NA; J: TRBJ1-1; V: TRBV7-8; D: NA; DNA: TGTGCCAGCAGCTTAGAGGCAGGGTCTTCGACCACTGAAGCTTTCTTT; CDR3: CASSLEAGSSTTEAFF
size: NA; J: TRBJ2-3; V: TRBV9; D: NA; DNA: TGTGCCAGCAGGGGACCCAGTTATACGCAGTATTTT; CDR3: CASRGPSYTQYF
size: NA; J: TRBJ2-7; V: TRBV6-1; D: TRBD1; DNA: TGTGCCAGCTTTGGGACAGGACCCTACGAGCAGTACTTC; CDR3: CASFGTGPYEQYF
size: once; J: TRBJ2-7; V: TRBV27; D: NA; DNA: TGTGCCAGCGGTGTCGGGATTTCCTACGAGCAGTACTTC; CDR3: CASGVGISYEQYF
size: NA; J: TRBJ2-7; V: TRBV4-1; D: TRBD2; DNA: TGCGCCAGCAGCCAAGCTCCTGGGGGGGGGACTAGCTACGAGCAGTACTTC; CDR3: CASSQAPGGGTSYEQYF
size: NA; J: TRBJ2-3; V: TRBV14; D: TRBD2; DNA: TGTGCCAGCAGCCCAAGACTAGCGGGAGGGTCGGATACGCAGTATTTT; CDR3: CASSPRLAGGSDTQYF
size: NA; J: TRBJ2-1; V: TRBV28; D: NA; DNA: TGTGCCAGCAGTTTGTACTTTCCTGGCAATGAGCAGTTCTTC; CDR3: CASSLYFPGNEQFF
size: NA; J: TRBJ1-1; V: TRBV2; D: NA; DNA: TGTGCCAGCAGTACAGGGTACAACACTGAAGCTTTCTTT; CDR3: CASSTGYNTEAFF
size: once; J: TRBJ2-7; V: TRBV27; D: TRBD1; DNA: TGTGCCAGCAGTTTAGGGCAGGGGGCGAGAGAGCAGTACTTC; CDR3: CASSLGQGAREQYF
size: NA; J: TRBJ2-3; V: TRBV10-2; D: TRBD2; DNA: TGCGCCAGCAGTGATCGGGAGGATTTGGGCACAGATACGCAGTATTTT; CDR3: CASSDREDLGTDTQYF
size: NA; J: TRBJ1-4; V: TRBV19; D: NA; DNA: TGTGCCAGTAGATTCATTGATTCGGCAACTAATGAAAAACTGTTTTTT; CDR3: CASRFIDSATNEKLFF
size: NA; J: TRBJ1-5; V: TRBV25-1; D: NA; DNA: TGTGCCAGCAGTGAATTGGAAGGCAATCAGCCCCAGCATTTT; CDR3: CASSELEGNQPQHF
size: once; J: TRBJ2-7; V: TRBV7-9; D: TRBD1; DNA: TGTGCCAGCAGCCGCGGACAGGAAAAGTACGAGCAGTACTTC; CDR3: CASSRGQEKYEQYF
size: NA; J: TRBJ2-5; V: TRBV6-5; D: NA; DNA: TGTGCCAGCAGTTATCTACAACAGGGTCTGGGAGAGACCCAGTACTTC; CDR3: CASSYLQQGLGETQYF
size: NA; J: TRBJ1-4; V: TRBV9; D: NA; DNA: TGTGCCAGCAGCCTCAGTCCCGGGGTTCCAGCAACTAATGAAAAACTGTTTTTT; CDR3: CASSLSPGVPATNEKLFF
size: NA; J: TRBJ1-2; V: TRBV27; D: TRBD1; DNA: TGTGCCAGCAGTTCCGGGACAGGGATTAATGGCTACACCTTC; CDR3: CASSSGTGINGYTF
size: NA; J: TRBJ2-1; V: TRBV7-9; D: TRBD2; DNA: TGTGCCAGCAGCTTAACTAGCGGGAGAATAAATGAGCAGTTCTTC; CDR3: CASSLTSGRINEQFF
size: NA; J: TRBJ1-4; V: TRBV4-1; D: NA; DNA: TGCGCCAGCAGCCAAGCGAATGAAAAACTGTTTTTT; CDR3: CASSQANEKLFF
size: few; J: TRBJ1-4; V: TRBV29-1; D: NA; DNA: TGCAGCATACAGGAGGGCGATGAAAAACTGTTTTTT; CDR3: CSIQEGDEKLFF
size: NA; J: TRBJ2-1; V: TRBV28; D: NA; DNA: TGTGCCAGCTACGGGACGAGCTCCTACAATGAGCAGTTCTTC; CDR3: CASYGTSSYNEQFF
size: NA; J: TRBJ2-5; V: TRBV7-9; D: TRBD2; DNA: TGTGCCAGCAGCCCACGGCGAGTGGGGAGCGGGAGCAAAGAGACCCAGTACTTC; CDR3: CASSPRRVGSGSKETQYF